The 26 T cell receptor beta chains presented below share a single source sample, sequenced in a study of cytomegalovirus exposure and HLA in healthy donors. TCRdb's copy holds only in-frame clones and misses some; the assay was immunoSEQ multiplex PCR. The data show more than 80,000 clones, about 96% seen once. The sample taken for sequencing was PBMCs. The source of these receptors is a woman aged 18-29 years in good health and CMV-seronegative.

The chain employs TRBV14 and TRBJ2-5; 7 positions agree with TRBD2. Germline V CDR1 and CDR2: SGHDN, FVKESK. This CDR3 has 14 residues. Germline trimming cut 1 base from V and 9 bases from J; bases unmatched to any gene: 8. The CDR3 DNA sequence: TGTGCCAGCAGCCAAGCTCTATACGGGGGGTCCCAGTACTTC. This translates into CASSQALYGGSQYF.

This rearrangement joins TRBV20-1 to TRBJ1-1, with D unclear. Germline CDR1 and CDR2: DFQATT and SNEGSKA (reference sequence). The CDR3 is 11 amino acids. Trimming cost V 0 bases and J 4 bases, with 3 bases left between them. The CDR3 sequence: CSARDSTEAFF. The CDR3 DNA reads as TGCAGTGCTAGAGACAGCACTGAAGCTTTCTTT.

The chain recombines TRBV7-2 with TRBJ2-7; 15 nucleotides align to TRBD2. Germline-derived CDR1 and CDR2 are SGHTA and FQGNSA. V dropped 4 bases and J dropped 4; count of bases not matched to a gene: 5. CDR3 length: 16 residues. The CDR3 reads CASSSRTSGRVYEQYF. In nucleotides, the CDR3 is TGTGCCAGCAGCTCCCGGACTAGCGGGAGGGTGTACGAGCAGTACTTC.

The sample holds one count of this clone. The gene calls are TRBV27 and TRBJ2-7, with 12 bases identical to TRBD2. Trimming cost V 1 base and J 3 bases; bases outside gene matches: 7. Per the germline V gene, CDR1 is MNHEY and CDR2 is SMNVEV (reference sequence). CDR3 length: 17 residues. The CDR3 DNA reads TGTGCCAGCAGTTTATACGGTTGGACTAGCGGGAACTACGAGCAGTACTTC. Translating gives CASSLYGWTSGNYEQYF.

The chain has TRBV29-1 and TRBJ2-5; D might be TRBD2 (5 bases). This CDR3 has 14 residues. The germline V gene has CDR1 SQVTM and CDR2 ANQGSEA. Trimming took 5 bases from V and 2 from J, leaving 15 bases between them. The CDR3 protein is CSVLGNLAQETQYF. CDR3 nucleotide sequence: TGCAGCGTTCTAGGGAATCTAGCTCAAGAGACCCAGTACTTC.

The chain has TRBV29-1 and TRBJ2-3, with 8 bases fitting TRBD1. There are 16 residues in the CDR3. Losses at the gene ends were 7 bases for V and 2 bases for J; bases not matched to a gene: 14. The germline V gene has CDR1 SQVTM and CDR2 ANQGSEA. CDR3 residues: CSARTGQSFNTDTQYF. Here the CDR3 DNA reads TGCAGCGCCAGGACAGGGCAATCTTTTAACACAGATACGCAGTATTTT.

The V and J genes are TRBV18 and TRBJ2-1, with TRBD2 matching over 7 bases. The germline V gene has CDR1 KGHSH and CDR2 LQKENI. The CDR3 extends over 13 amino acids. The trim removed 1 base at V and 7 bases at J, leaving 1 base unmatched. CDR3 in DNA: TGTGCCAGCTCACCACAGCGGGAAAATGAGCAGTTCTTC. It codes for CASSPQRENEQFF.

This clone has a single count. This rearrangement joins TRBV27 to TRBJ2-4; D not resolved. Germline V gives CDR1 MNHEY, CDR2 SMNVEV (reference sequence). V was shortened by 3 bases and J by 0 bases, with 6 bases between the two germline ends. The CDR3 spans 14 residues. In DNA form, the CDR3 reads TGTGCCAGCAGTTTGAGTATAGCCAAAAACATTCAGTACTTC. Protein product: CASSLSIAKNIQYF.

CDR3 bases: TGTGCCAGCAGCTTCCTCGATGGCTACACCTTC. Translation gives CASSFLDGYTF. This chain connects TRBV5-8 to TRBJ1-2, with D unclear. CDR1 and CDR2 (germline): SGHTS, YDEGEE. Trimming shortened V by 2 bases and J by 6 bases, and 5 bases separated the two germline ends. The length of the CDR3 is 11 residues. The whole variable domain, filled in from reference TRBV5-8 and TRBJ1-2, reads EAGVTQSPTHLIKTRGQQATLRCSPISGHTSVYWYQQALGLGLQFLLWYDEGEERNRGNFPPRFSGRQFPNYSSELNVNALELEDSALYLCASSFLDGYTFGSGTRLTVV.

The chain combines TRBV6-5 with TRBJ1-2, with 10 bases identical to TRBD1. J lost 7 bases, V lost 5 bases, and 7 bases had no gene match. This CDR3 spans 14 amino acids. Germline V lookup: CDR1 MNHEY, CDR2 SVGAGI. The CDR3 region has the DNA TGTGCCAGCAGTCGAATCGGACAGGGGGGTGGCTACACCTTC. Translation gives CASSRIGQGGGYTF.

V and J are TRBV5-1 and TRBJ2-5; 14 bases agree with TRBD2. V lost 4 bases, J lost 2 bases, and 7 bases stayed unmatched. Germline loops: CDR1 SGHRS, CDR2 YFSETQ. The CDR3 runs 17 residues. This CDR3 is CASSVPGLAGVQETQYF. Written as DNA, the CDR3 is TGCGCCAGCAGCGTCCCGGGACTAGCGGGAGTGCAAGAGACCCAGTACTTC. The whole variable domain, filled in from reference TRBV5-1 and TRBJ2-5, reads KAGVTQTPRYLIKTRGQQVTLSCSPISGHRSVSWYQQTPGQGLQFLFEYFSETQRNKGNFPGRFSGRQFSNSRSEMNVSTLELGDSALYLCASSVPGLAGVQETQYFGPGTRLLVL.

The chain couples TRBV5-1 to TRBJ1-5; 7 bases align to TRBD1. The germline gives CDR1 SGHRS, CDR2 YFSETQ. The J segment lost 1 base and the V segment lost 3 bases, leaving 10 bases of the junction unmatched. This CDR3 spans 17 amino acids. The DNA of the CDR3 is TGCGCCAGCAGCTCTGAACCGGGACAGACAAGCAATCAGCCCCAGCATTTT. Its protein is CASSSEPGQTSNQPQHF.

The CDR3 nucleotides read TGTGCCAGCAGTTCCCCGACGACAGGGTACTACGAGCAGTACTTC. As protein: CASSSPTTGYYEQYF. The chain uses TRBV27 and TRBJ2-7; the match to TRBD1 covers 7 bases. This CDR3 is built from 15 residues. J was trimmed by 3 bases and V by 4 bases; bases with no gene match: 9. Germline loops: CDR1 MNHEY, CDR2 SMNVEV (reference sequence).

CDR3 sequence (DNA): TGTGCCAGCAGCCAAGAGGTGGAACTAGCGGCCTACGAGCAGTACTTC. It specifies CASSQEVELAAYEQYF. The V gene is TRBV4-2, the J gene TRBJ2-7; 8 nucleotides line up with TRBD2. Trimming removed 0 bases from V and 2 bases from J; junction bases left unmatched: 6. This CDR3 contains 16 residues. Germline V lookup: CDR1 LGHNA, CDR2 YNFKEQ.

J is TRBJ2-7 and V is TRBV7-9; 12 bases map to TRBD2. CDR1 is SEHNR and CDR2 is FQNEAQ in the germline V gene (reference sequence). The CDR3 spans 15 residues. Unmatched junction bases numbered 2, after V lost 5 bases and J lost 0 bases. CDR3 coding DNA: TGTGCCAGCAGCCCGACTAGCGGGAGCTCCTACGAGCAGTACTTC. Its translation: CASSPTSGSSYEQYF.

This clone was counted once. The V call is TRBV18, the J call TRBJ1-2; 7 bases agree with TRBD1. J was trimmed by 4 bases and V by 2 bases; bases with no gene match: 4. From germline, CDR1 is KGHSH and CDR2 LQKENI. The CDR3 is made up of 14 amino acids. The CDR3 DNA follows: TGTGCCAGCTCACCAGAGACAGGGAGCTATGGCTACACCTTC. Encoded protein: CASSPETGSYGYTF.

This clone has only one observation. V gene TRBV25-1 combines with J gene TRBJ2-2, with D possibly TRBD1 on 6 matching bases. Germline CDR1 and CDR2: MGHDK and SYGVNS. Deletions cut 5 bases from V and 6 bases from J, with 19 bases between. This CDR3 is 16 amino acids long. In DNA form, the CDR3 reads TGTGCCAGCAGTCGATCCATATACAGGGACCCCGGGGAGCTGTTTTTT. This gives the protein CASSRSIYRDPGELFF.

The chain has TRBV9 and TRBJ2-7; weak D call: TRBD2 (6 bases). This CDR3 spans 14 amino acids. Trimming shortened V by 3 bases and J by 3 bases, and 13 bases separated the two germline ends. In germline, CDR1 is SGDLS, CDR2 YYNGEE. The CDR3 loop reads CASSETSSGYEQYF. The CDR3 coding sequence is TGTGCCAGCAGCGAAACTAGCTCTGGCTACGAGCAGTACTTC.

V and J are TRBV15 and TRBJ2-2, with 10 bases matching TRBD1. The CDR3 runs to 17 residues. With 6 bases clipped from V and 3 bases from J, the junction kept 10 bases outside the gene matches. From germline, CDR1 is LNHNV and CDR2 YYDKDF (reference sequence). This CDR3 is CATSLKPGQGYTGELFF. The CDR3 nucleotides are TGTGCCACCAGTCTTAAACCGGGACAGGGGTACACCGGGGAGCTGTTTTTT. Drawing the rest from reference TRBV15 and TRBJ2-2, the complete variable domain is DAMVIQNPRYQVTQFGKPVTLSCSQTLNHNVMYWYQQKSSQAPKLLFHYYDKDFNNEADTPDNFQSRRPNTSFCFLDIRSPGLGDTAMYLCATSLKPGQGYTGELFFGEGSRLTVL.

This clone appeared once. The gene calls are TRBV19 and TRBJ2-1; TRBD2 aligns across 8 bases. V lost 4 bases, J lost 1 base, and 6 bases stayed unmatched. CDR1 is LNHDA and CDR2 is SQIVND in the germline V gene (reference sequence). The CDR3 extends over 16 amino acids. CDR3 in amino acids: CASSSPTSGSYNEQFF. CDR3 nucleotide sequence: TGTGCCAGTAGTAGCCCTACTAGCGGTTCCTACAATGAGCAGTTCTTC.

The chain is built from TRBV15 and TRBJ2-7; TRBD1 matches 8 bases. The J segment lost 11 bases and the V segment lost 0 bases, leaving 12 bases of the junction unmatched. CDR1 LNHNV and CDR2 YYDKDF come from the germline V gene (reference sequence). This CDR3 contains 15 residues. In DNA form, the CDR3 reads TGTGCCACCAGCAGAGATCGAGCCTGGGGACAGGCAGAGTACTTC. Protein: CATSRDRAWGQAEYF.

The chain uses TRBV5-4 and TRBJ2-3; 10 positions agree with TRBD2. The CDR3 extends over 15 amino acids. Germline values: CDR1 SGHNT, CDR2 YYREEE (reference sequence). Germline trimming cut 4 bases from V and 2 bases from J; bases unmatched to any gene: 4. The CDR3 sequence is CASSTGLAVTDTQYF. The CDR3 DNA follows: TGTGCCAGCAGCACCGGACTAGCGGTCACAGATACGCAGTATTTT.

CDR3 in amino acids: CASSVLAGGPGNEQFF. The CDR3 coding sequence is TGTGCCAGCAGTGTCTTGGCGGGAGGGCCGGGAAATGAGCAGTTCTTC. The gene calls are TRBV6-4 and TRBJ2-1, with 9 nucleotides matching TRBD2. CDR1 is MRHNA, CDR2 SNTAGT, per germline. The CDR3 has 16 amino acids. Trimming cost V 4 bases and J 7 bases; bases outside gene matches: 11.

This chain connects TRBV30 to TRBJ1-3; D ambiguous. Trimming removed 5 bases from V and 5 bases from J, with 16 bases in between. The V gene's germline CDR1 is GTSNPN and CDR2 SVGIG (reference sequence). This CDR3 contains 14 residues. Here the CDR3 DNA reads TGTGCCTGGGGAGCTGCGATTTTGAGAAACACCATATATTTT. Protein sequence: CAWGAAILRNTIYF.

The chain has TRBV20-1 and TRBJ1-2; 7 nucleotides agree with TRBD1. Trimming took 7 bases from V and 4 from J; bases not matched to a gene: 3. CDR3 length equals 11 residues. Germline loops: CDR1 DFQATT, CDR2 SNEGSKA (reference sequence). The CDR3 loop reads CSGTGVYGYTF. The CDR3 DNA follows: TGCAGTGGGACAGGCGTCTATGGCTACACCTTC.

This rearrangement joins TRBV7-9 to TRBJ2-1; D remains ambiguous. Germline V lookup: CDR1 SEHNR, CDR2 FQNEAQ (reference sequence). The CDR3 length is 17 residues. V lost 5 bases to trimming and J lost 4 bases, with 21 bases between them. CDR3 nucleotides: TGTGCCAGCAGCCCACCCGCCGACTCAGACGTTTACAATGAGCAGTTCTTC. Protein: CASSPPADSDVYNEQFF.